This T cell receptor beta chain was recorded in a study of control samples from healthy donors and cancer patients. CDR1 and CDR2 from the germline V gene are SGHTA and FQGNSA. The ends were cut back, 1 base at V and 3 bases at J, with 12 bases in the middle. CDR3 length equals 15 residues. Assay used: immunoSEQ multiplex PCR; TCRdb lists only in-frame clones, some missing. In the table there are 130,000 or so clones, around 92% of which are singletons. The sequence was obtained from a woman between 50 and 59 years old in good health. The rearrangement joins TRBV7-2 to TRBJ1-2, with D tentatively TRBD1 (6 bases). Sequencing was carried out using blood. CDR3 sequence: CASSLGQGSYYGYTF. DNA for the CDR3: TGTGCCAGCAGCTTAGGGCAGGGGAGTTACTATGGCTACACCTTC.